This TCR beta chain was captured by sequencing in a study of T cell clones after liver transplantation. On the study more broadly: Tolerance: complete withdrawal held at least one year, liver enzymes staying within twice normal.

Note on this clone: Its specificity is not known.

This table comes from immunoSEQ multiplex PCR, and its TCRdb copy is limited to in-frame clones, with some not included. Of 93,000 or so clones listed, around 80% are singletons. The CDR3 consists of 14 residues. Germline V gene lookup returns CDR1 MDHEN and CDR2 SYDVKM. Unmatched junction bases numbered 6, after V lost 3 bases and J lost 4 bases. The study's findings and limits: Graft donor-reactive T cells may have migrated into the graft rather than being deleted.

The source is a human patient who received a liver transplant. The graft donor may have given rise to some T cells. Sequenced here: CD4+ T cells from blood, sampled around 44 months after liver transplant. The chain has TRBV28 and TRBJ2-7; 7 bases are shared with TRBD1. In nucleotides, the CDR3 is TGTGCCAGCAGTTTTCTGGGACAGAAATACGAGCAGTACTTC. Protein: CASSFLGQKYEQYF.